This TCR beta chain was sequenced during a study of beta chain features in type 1 diabetes. The wider study: The study examined 90 million to 130 million sorted cells across all samples.

Sequencing targeted expressed TCRB transcripts, as all isolated RNA had been reverse transcribed. TCRdb keeps only in-frame clones here, not all; method: immunoSEQ multiplex PCR. The sample consists of about 700,000 clones, around 15% of them appearing once. The study, taken as a whole, reports: In the patient group, naive, central memory and Treg TCRB repertoires seemed more alike than in the healthy donor group. It was not settled here whether HLA type affects TCRB rearrangement. A moderate, significant TCRB CDR3 shortening appeared in type 1 diabetes across four CD4+ subsets. Type 1 diabetes patients had fewer VDJ junction insertions and more deletions.

This CDR3 spans 15 amino acids. CDR1 is ENHRY, CDR2 SYGVKD, per germline. V was pared by 6 bases and J by 4 bases, with 8 bases of the junction left unmatched. Note on this clone: Antigen: not known.

Sequencing used naive CD4+ T cells from blood. This clonotype was sampled from a young man with type 1 diabetes. V usage is TRBV10-3 and J usage is TRBJ2-5, with 10 bases aligning to TRBD1. The CDR3 region is CAISLGTGVRETQYF. CDR3 DNA sequence: TGTGCCATCAGCCTAGGGACAGGGGTACGAGAGACCCAGTACTTC.